Detailed here is one T cell receptor beta chain. Its matching antigen is unknown. The data were obtained in a study of vaccination effects on CD4 cells after COVID-19. Sequencing used immunoSEQ multiplex PCR; TCRdb keeps in-frame clones, though not all of them. There are tens of thousands of clones in the sample; about 81% occur only once, and approximately 40% lies in the top ten. Per the germline V gene, CDR1 is MNHEY and CDR2 is SMNVEV (reference sequence). Unmatched junction bases numbered 13, after V lost 4 bases and J lost 6 bases. This CDR3 is 16 amino acids long. The study's findings and limits: Marked clonal contraction was seen late after vaccination (in both infection- and vaccine-induced clones). Convalescent patients' post-vaccine spike repertoire was mostly distinct vaccine-induced clones.

Before any sequencing was done, the ViraFEST assay used viral peptide pools to expand antigen-specific CD4+ T cells. The authors isolated CD4+ T cells after roughly eleven days of culture. The person's infection with SARS-CoV-2, confirmed by PCR, took place between March and December 2020. The researchers cultured 1.5 million to 2 million PBMC per well with about 10 IU/ml IL-2 and around 9.5 ug/ml peptides. V and J are TRBV27 and TRBJ2-5; 8 bases agree with TRBD2. The TCR was taken from a human donor who had a prior SARS-CoV-2 infection. Sequenced material: CD4+ T cells from PBMCs cultured with a peptide pool, taken before COVID-19 vaccination. The CDR3 nucleotides read TGTGCCAGCAGTTCACTCCACCAGACTAGCGCGCAGACCCAGTACTTC. Its translation: CASSSLHQTSAQTQYF.